This paragraph reports one T cell receptor beta chain. Its antigen is as yet unknown. Around 2.2 micrograms of genomic DNA came from cryopreserved PBMCs for TCR beta libraries. CDR1 SGHTA and CDR2 FQGNSA come from the germline V gene. The CDR3 loop spans 13 amino acids. Trimming removed 5 bases from V and 6 bases from J, with 13 bases in between. The data originate from a study of cytotoxic CD8 clonotypes in ibrutinib-treated CLL. Study-level background: Complete response was seen in 2 patients and partial in approximately 24; approximately 12 progressed and roughly 14 stayed remitted after a median around 64 months. Overall study results and limits: Baseline levels of clonality went above those of age-matched healthy donors and moved with circulating CD8+ T-cell counts. Clonality increased at ibrutinib response and stayed stable in sustained remission. At progression, however, it fell back toward baseline.

Assay: immunoSEQ multiplex PCR; the TCRdb copy retains only in-frame clones and omits some. The sample records 250,000 to 350,000 clones, roughly three quarters being singletons. The input for sequencing was PBMCs, taken at disease progression, from a patient treated with ibrutinib. This sequence was found in a human donor with chronic lymphocytic leukemia. J is TRBJ1-2 and V is TRBV7-2; D is perhaps TRBD1 (5 bases). In nucleotides, the CDR3 is TGTGCCAGCAGCCTGGGGGGATCGAATGGCTACACCTTC. Translation gives CASSLGGSNGYTF.